Sequencing of this T cell receptor (beta chain) was carried out in a study of shared clonotypes between healthy human individuals. CDR3 length: 13 residues. Per the germline V gene, CDR1 is MNHNY and CDR2 is SVGAGI (reference sequence). Trimming took 6 bases from V and 4 from J, leaving 12 bases between them. Some clones are missing from TCRdb's copy, which holds only in-frame ones; the method was immunoSEQ multiplex PCR. The sample yields 1,500,000 or so clones, about 98.5% seen once. The J gene is TRBJ1-1, the V gene TRBV6-6; D is unresolved. The sequence came from a man between 25 and 39 years old in good health. Sequencing input: naive CD4+ T cells sorted from blood. Subset here: CD45RA+ positively selected. The CDR3 region has the DNA TGTGCCAGCAGGGCGGGTGGTTTCACTGAAGCTTTCTTT. It translates to CASRAGGFTEAFF.